The present T cell receptor (beta chain) was sequenced within a study of blood T cell repertoires in COVID-19 (dated by TCRdb to the early 2020s). Notes on the research overall: Samples from collaborators originated in the United States, Italy and Spain and spanned both the acute and convalescent phases of COVID-19. The prospective study material was composed of cDNA or gDNA derived from T cells, B-cell-depleted T cells, or PBMCs. Subjects who had been exposed to COVID-19, were actively infected with it, or had recovered from it provided the deeply sampled blood TCRbeta repertoires that made up the dataset. The repertoires were released in a freely available public database meant as a resource for research on the immune response to SARS-CoV-2. Samples came from the ongoing ImmuneRACE study (first 160 participants) plus 1,254 subjects from 6 global collaborators. The sample metadata nearly always contained a de-identified subject ID, COVID-19 status, age in years and sex. Where available, HLA class I and class II types were taken from metadata supplied by the sample provider and were not determined by assay-based typing.

Each collaborating institution followed its own protocols to collect whole blood in K2EDTA tubes. For TCRbeta analysis, collaborators shipped samples in one of three forms: frozen whole blood, isolated PBMCs, or DNA extracted from either of those sample types. The immunoSEQ Assay, a bias-controlled multiplex PCR, was used to amplify TCRbeta CDR3 regions from genomic DNA. In the authors' own workflow: The number of nucleated cells in each sample was estimated from the amplification of reference gene primers within the assay. To quantify the absolute abundance of each unique TCRbeta CDR3 rearrangement, sequence reads were collapsed and filtered. Productive Simpson clonality was computed per sample as the square root of Simpson's diversity index over productive rearrangements. TCRdb retrieved this table from immuneACCESS and kept in-frame rearrangements only. Not all clones are present; in checked studies, unresolved V genes account for under half, and no reason is known for the remainder. The V and J calls and clone size come from that table; D and trimming were worked out from the DNA. The table for this sample lists about 160,000 clones; about 88% of them were counted only once. The ten most abundant clones make up roughly 19% of the sample.

Overall study outcomes, separate from this receptor: The quantity of clinical and demographic metadata differed by source and by participant and was supplied without curation.

On this clone itself: It has no known antigen specificity. No much larger clone exists at a distance of one base, and base qualities are not known.

The clonotype comes from a man between 60 and 70 years old with active or convalescent COVID-19. The sequenced sample consisted of peripheral blood.

The CDR3 region: CSVAQGQGYGYTF. The DNA sequence is given as TGCAGCGTTGCCCAGGGACAGGGTTATGGCTACACCTTC. The V and J genes are TRBV29-1 and TRBJ1-2, with TRBD1 matching 9 junction bases. The germline V gene specifies SQVTM as CDR1 and ANQGSEA as CDR2. The CDR3 goes from the cysteine to the phenylalanine over 13 residues. The DNA shown is the 39-base CDR3, in frame from base 1. The germline V and J ends show losses of 4 bases and 5 bases respectively, and no gene match explains 5 bases of the junction. With all but the CDR3 taken from the reference TRBV29-1 and TRBJ1-2 genes, the full variable domain is: SAVISQKPSRDICQRGTSLTIQCQVDSQVTMMFWYRQQPGQSLTLIATANQGSEATYESGFVIDKFPISRPNLTFSTLTVSNMSPEDSSIYLCSVAQGQGYGYTFGSGTRLTVV.